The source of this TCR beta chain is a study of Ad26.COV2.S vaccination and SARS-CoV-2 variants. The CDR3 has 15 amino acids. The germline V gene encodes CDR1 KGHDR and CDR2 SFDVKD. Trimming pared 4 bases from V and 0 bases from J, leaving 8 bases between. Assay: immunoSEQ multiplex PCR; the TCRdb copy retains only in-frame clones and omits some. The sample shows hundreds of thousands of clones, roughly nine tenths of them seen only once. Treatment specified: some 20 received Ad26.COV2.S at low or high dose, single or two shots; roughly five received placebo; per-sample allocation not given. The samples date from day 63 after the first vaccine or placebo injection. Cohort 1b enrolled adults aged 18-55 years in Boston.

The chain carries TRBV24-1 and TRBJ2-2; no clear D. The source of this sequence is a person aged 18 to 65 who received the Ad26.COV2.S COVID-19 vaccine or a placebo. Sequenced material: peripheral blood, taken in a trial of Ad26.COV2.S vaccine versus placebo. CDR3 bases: TGTGCCACCAGTGAATCGGTCGCGAACACCGGGGAGCTGTTTTTT. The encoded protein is CATSESVANTGELFF.